The entry that follows covers one TCR beta chain sequence. The data belong to a study of T cell changes during pregnancy in multiple sclerosis. The table came from immunoSEQ multiplex PCR; TCRdb's copy has only in-frame clones and leaves some out. This sample has approximately 53,000 clones; around 90% occur once, and the top ten carry around 5%. This TCR was recovered from a female donor in good health, enrolled as a control in a pregnancy study. The sequences come from peripheral blood, collected after pregnancy.

The CDR3 spells CASSVAGTGLSGYTF. The CDR3 coding sequence is TGTGCCAGCAGCGTAGCCGGGACAGGGCTTTCGGGCTACACCTTC. This rearrangement joins TRBV9 to TRBJ1-2; TRBD1 aligns across 9 bases. The CDR3 runs to 15 residues. Trimming took 0 bases from V and 8 from J; bases not matched to a gene: 8. From germline, CDR1 is SGDLS and CDR2 YYNGEE.